The rows below give T cell receptor beta chains drawn from one sample of a study of cytomegalovirus exposure and HLA in healthy donors. Method: immunoSEQ multiplex PCR; TCRdb's copy keeps in-frame clones and lacks some. The sample has some 190,000 clones, around 88% seen once. Sequences were obtained from PBMCs. Every receptor here comes from a woman in her late teens or twenties in good health and CMV-seronegative. The CDR3 runs from the conserved cysteine through the conserved F or W. D genes are given only for firm matches. Clone size, where shown, is once, few, many, or a class for clones that have expanded.

V gene	J gene	D gene	clone size	CDR3 protein	CDR3 DNA
TRBV5-4	TRBJ1-1	TRBD1	NA	CASSPGTGFAFF	TGTGCCAGCAGCCCCGGGACAGGGTTCGCTTTCTTT
TRBV21-1	TRBJ2-1	NA	NA	CASSKVRTSGAGWVDNEQFF	TGTGCCAGCAGCAAGGTGAGGACTAGCGGGGCGGGATGGGTAGACAATGAGCAGTTCTTC
TRBV4-1	TRBJ2-1	NA	once	CASSWVDGEVNEQFF	TGCGCCAGCAGCTGGGTCGATGGGGAGGTCAATGAGCAGTTCTTC
TRBV7-2	TRBJ2-1	NA	NA	CASRAINEQFF	TGTGCCAGCAGGGCAATTAATGAGCAGTTCTTC
TRBV20-1	TRBJ1-1	NA	few	CSARQVAEAFF	TGCAGTGCTAGACAGGTTGCTGAAGCTTTCTTT
TRBV5-8	TRBJ1-1	TRBD1	NA	CASTTEGTGTEAFF	TGTGCCAGCACTACGGAGGGGACAGGGACTGAAGCTTTCTTT
TRBV4-2	TRBJ2-5	NA	NA	CASSQDNRETQYF	TGTGCCAGCAGCCAAGATAATAGAGAGACCCAGTACTTC
TRBV19	TRBJ2-3	NA	NA	CASSRDSTDTQYF	TGTGCCAGTAGTAGAGACTCGACAGATACGCAGTATTTT
TRBV5-6	TRBJ1-2	TRBD1	NA	CASIGGTALNYGYTF	TGTGCCAGCATCGGAGGGACAGCTCTAAACTATGGCTACACCTTC
TRBV30	TRBJ2-3	NA	NA	CAWSAPSGTQYF	TGTGCCTGGAGTGCCCCGTCGGGTACGCAGTATTTT
TRBV27	TRBJ2-3	NA	NA	CASSSGAGTQYF	TGTGCCAGCAGCTCAGGTGCGGGTACGCAGTATTTT
TRBV6-5	TRBJ2-5	TRBD1	NA	CASTATGGGGRTQYF	TGTGCCAGCACCGCAACAGGGGGTGGGGGAAGGACCCAGTACTTC
TRBV4-2	TRBJ2-1	NA	NA	CASSQGAGAYNEQFF	TGTGCCAGCAGCCAAGGGGCAGGGGCCTACAATGAGCAGTTCTTC
TRBV2	TRBJ1-5	TRBD1	NA	CASSKTGTAMINQPQHF	TGTGCCAGCAGTAAAACCGGGACAGCGATGATCAATCAGCCCCAGCATTTT
TRBV5-1	TRBJ1-1	NA	NA	CASSFTQGIDTEAFF	TGCGCCAGCAGCTTCACCCAGGGGATCGACACTGAAGCTTTCTTT
TRBV9	TRBJ2-7	NA	once	CASSPHLDSSYEQYF	TGTGCCAGCAGTCCGCACCTTGACAGTTCCTACGAGCAGTACTTC
TRBV5-4	TRBJ1-5	NA	NA	CASSRGENQPQHF	TGTGCCAGCAGCCGGGGGGAAAATCAGCCCCAGCATTTT
TRBV19	TRBJ2-3	TRBD2	NA	CASSGWTSGASTDTQYF	TGTGCCAGTAGTGGATGGACTAGCGGGGCTAGCACAGATACGCAGTATTTT
TRBV18	TRBJ2-7	NA	NA	CASSPLPTGISSYEQYF	TGTGCCAGCTCACCCCTACCGACAGGTATTAGCTCCTACGAGCAGTACTTC
TRBV11-2	TRBJ1-1	NA	NA	CASSSDRSTEAFF	TGTGCCAGCAGCTCGGACAGATCCACTGAAGCTTTCTTT
TRBV9	TRBJ2-2	TRBD2	NA	CASSVALAGGPTGELFF	TGTGCCAGCAGCGTAGCACTAGCGGGGGGGCCGACCGGGGAGCTGTTTTTT
TRBV9	TRBJ1-2	TRBD1	NA	CASSANRGNYGYTF	TGTGCCAGCAGCGCAAACAGGGGAAACTATGGCTACACCTTC
TRBV30	TRBJ1-5	NA	once	CAWSAGYSNQPQHF	TGTGCCTGGAGTGCAGGGTATAGCAATCAGCCCCAGCATTTT
TRBV5-1	TRBJ2-3	NA	once	CASRKESDTQYF	TGCGCCAGCAGGAAGGAGTCGGATACGCAGTATTTT
TRBV18	TRBJ1-2	NA	NA	CASSPVDRPGAYGYTF	TGTGCCAGCTCACCGGTCGACAGGCCAGGAGCCTATGGCTACACCTTC
TRBV18	TRBJ1-5	NA	NA	CASSAVEYSNQPQHF	TGTGCCAGCTCAGCAGTCGAATATAGCAATCAGCCCCAGCATTTT
TRBV6-6	TRBJ2-2	NA	NA	CASSPGRSGELFF	TGTGCCAGCTCTCCAGGTCGGTCCGGGGAGCTGTTTTTT
TRBV4-1	TRBJ1-1	TRBD1	NA	CASRHLTGANTEAFF	TGCGCCAGCAGACACCTGACAGGGGCGAACACTGAAGCTTTCTTT
TRBV6-6	TRBJ1-2	NA	NA	CASSLDTQPVGYTF	TGTGCCAGCAGCTTAGACACCCAGCCGGTTGGCTACACCTTC
TRBV9	TRBJ1-3	TRBD1	NA	CASSVGQGGGGNTIYF	TGTGCCAGCAGCGTAGGACAGGGGGGTGGAGGAAACACCATATATTTT
TRBV5-4	TRBJ2-5	NA	NA	CAWRVGETQYF	TGTGCCTGGAGGGTAGGGGAGACCCAGTACTTC
TRBV5-1	TRBJ2-2	TRBD1	once	CASSLEGQGPAGELFF	TGCGCCAGCAGCCTGGAGGGACAGGGACCGGCCGGGGAGCTGTTTTTT
TRBV5-6	TRBJ2-5	TRBD1	NA	CASSLGRDRTWETQYF	TGTGCCAGCAGCTTGGGAAGGGACAGGACGTGGGAGACCCAGTACTTC
TRBV4-1	TRBJ2-1	NA	NA	CASSQEFMLNEQFF	TGCGCCAGCAGCCAAGAATTTATGTTGAATGAGCAGTTCTTC
TRBV2	TRBJ1-5	NA	NA	CASSEARRGNQPQHF	TGTGCCAGCAGTGAAGCGCGACGGGGTAATCAGCCCCAGCATTTT
TRBV5-1	TRBJ1-5	NA	NA	CASSLDGYSNQPQHF	TGCGCCAGCAGCTTGGACGGTTATAGCAATCAGCCCCAGCATTTT
TRBV15	TRBJ2-6	NA	NA	CATSRPLGKESGANVLTF	TGTGCCACCAGCAGACCGCTCGGGAAGGAGTCTGGGGCCAACGTCCTGACTTTC